The following is a T cell receptor beta chain sequence with its context. Its matching antigen is unknown. These data come from a study of identical twins' blood T cells. Study-level points and caveats: Even for out-of-frame TCRbeta, twins reportedly shared V gene usage much more than unrelated donors.

Authors' analysis steps: Per-library CDR3 reads ranged about 2 to 4 million; clonotypes, ~85,000 to ~550,000. TCRdb used MiXCR to reprocess the 5' RACE reads, holding one entry per CDR3 protein. In this record, the V and J calls reflect TCRdb's handling and not the investigators' own analysis. The sample has 300,000 to 400,000 distinct CDR3 sequences; about 28% are singletons. The CDR3 runs 16 residues. The V gene lost 5 bases and the J gene lost 7 bases, with 21 bases spanning the gap. In germline, CDR1 is SGHAT, CDR2 FQNNGV. The sequencing input was PBMCs. The sequence was collected from a woman between 18 and 49 years old in good health. This sequence joins TRBV11-2 and TRBJ2-1; D is ambiguous. For the CDR3, the DNA is TGTGCCAGCAGCCCCGGGTGGGCGGATCTTTGTAATGAGCAGTTCTTC. Translated: CASSPGWADLCNEQFF.